A single sample gave rise to the 25 T cell receptor beta chains below, sequenced in a study of blood T cell repertoires in COVID-19. Method: immunoSEQ multiplex PCR; TCRdb's copy keeps in-frame clones and lacks some. Of 430,000 or so clones in the sample, over 75% were seen once. Sequencing input: PBMCs or T cells enriched from blood (not recorded which). All receptors derive from a woman between 18 and 29 years old who had been exposed to COVID-19.

This chain uses TRBV5-1 with TRBJ1-2; D not resolved. V lost 4 bases to trimming and J lost 0 bases, with 7 bases between them. CDR1 is SGHRS, CDR2 YFSETQ, per germline. There are 13 residues in the CDR3. CDR3 coding DNA: TGCGCCAGCAGCCAAACAGCTAACTATGGCTACACCTTC. Protein: CASSQTANYGYTF. Variable domain in full (rest from reference TRBV5-1 and TRBJ1-2): KAGVTQTPRYLIKTRGQQVTLSCSPISGHRSVSWYQQTPGQGLQFLFEYFSETQRNKGNFPGRFSGRQFSNSRSEMNVSTLELGDSALYLCASSQTANYGYTFGSGTRLTVV.

V is TRBV6-2 or TRBV6-3 and J is TRBJ1-4; 10 bases align to TRBD1. CDR1 is MNHEY and CDR2 is SVGEGT in the germline V gene. The CDR3 length is 16 residues. The V segment lost 5 bases and the J segment 4 bases; nucleotides outside the gene matches: 7. Here the CDR3 reads CASSPRQGAVNEKLFF. CDR3 coding DNA: TGTGCCAGCAGTCCACGACAGGGGGCAGTTAATGAAAAACTGTTTTTT.

This rearrangement joins TRBV7-3 to TRBJ2-3, with D possibly matching TRBD2 (6 bases). There are 16 residues in the CDR3. V gave up 1 base and J gave up 2 bases, with 13 bases separating them. Germline values: CDR1 SGHTA, CDR2 FQGTGA. The CDR3 region has the DNA TGTGCCAGCAGCTTAATGGGCGGGGCGACCACAGATACGCAGTATTTT. Residues: CASSLMGGATTDTQYF.

The chain couples TRBV5-1 to TRBJ2-5, with TRBD1 matching over 10 bases. Per the germline V gene, CDR1 is SGHRS and CDR2 is YFSETQ. The CDR3 sequence is 15 residues long. Unmatched junction bases numbered 9, after V lost 1 base and J lost 9 bases. CDR3 nucleotides: TGCGCCAGCAGCTTGAGCGGGACAGGGGTTGAGGCCCAGTACTTC. Encoded protein: CASSLSGTGVEAQYF.

This chain links TRBV10-3 with TRBJ2-3; tentative D call: TRBD1 (6 bases). This CDR3 spans 14 amino acids. From germline, CDR1 is ENHRY and CDR2 SYGVKD. V was shortened by 4 bases and J by 2 bases, with 10 bases between the two germline ends. CDR3 residues: CAISARTATDTQYF. The CDR3 coding sequence is TGTGCCATCAGTGCTCGGACAGCCACAGATACGCAGTATTTT.

The chain employs TRBV3-1 (or the pseudogene TRBV3-2) and TRBJ2-3; 8 bases map to TRBD1. This CDR3 comprises 16 residues. V trimming: 1 base; J trimming: 9 bases; junction bases outside the gene matches: 12. Germline V CDR1 and CDR2: LGHDT, YNNKEL (reference sequence). CDR3: CASSQVSGGVVGTQYF. CDR3 DNA sequence: TGTGCCAGCAGCCAAGTTTCAGGGGGCGTCGTGGGGACGCAGTATTTT.

The chain joins TRBV7-9 to TRBJ2-7, with TRBD2 identical over 7 bases. The CDR3 spans 15 residues. Germline assignment: CDR1 SEHNR and CDR2 FQNEAQ (reference sequence). With V trimmed by 5 bases and J by 2 bases, 9 bases remained unmatched. The CDR3 region is CASSPVPAGAYEQYF. In nucleotides, the CDR3 is TGTGCCAGCAGCCCCGTCCCCGCGGGGGCCTACGAGCAGTACTTC.

This chain joins TRBV27 and TRBJ2-7; the match to TRBD1 covers 9 bases. After removal of 5 bases from V and 6 bases from J, the junction contained 11 bases not matched to a gene. Germline V lookup: CDR1 MNHEY, CDR2 SMNVEV (reference sequence). The CDR3 sequence is 15 residues long. CDR3 bases: TGTGCCAGCAGTATGTTCACAGGGGGCGGGGGCGAGCAGTACTTC. Its translation is CASSMFTGGGGEQYF.

The genes are TRBV3-1 (or the pseudogene TRBV3-2) and TRBJ1-2; 9 bases fit TRBD1. After removal of 2 bases from V and 8 bases from J, the junction contained 3 bases not matched to a gene. Looked up from germline, CDR1 is LGHDT and CDR2 is YNNKEL (reference sequence). This CDR3 is 13 amino acids long. CDR3 sequence (DNA): TGTGCCAGCAGCCAAAGACAGGGGGGAGGCTACACCTTC. Translated, it gives CASSQRQGGGYTF.

The chain links TRBV19 to TRBJ2-2; D unclear. The CDR3 is 15 amino acids. CDR1 and CDR2 (germline): LNHDA, SQIVND (reference sequence). V lost 6 bases and J 2 bases, leaving 13 bases between the germline ends. For the CDR3, the DNA is TGTGCCAGTAGCGCTACAGTTGCAAACACCGGGGAGCTGTTTTTT. Residues: CASSATVANTGELFF.

The chain carries TRBV28 and TRBJ1-4; D gene uncertain. With 1 base removed from V and 2 bases from J, the gap between germline ends came to 14 bases. This CDR3 region has 17 residues. Germline values: CDR1 MDHEN, CDR2 SYDVKM. Here the CDR3 reads CASSLFGRIATNEKLFF. The CDR3 DNA reads as TGTGCCAGCAGTTTATTCGGCAGGATTGCCACTAATGAAAAACTGTTTTTT.

This sequence joins TRBV18 and TRBJ2-3, with D perhaps matching TRBD2 (5 bases). CDR3 length: 16 amino acids. Germline V gene data show CDR1 as KGHSH and CDR2 as LQKENI. Trimming shortened V by 5 bases and J by 0 bases, and 15 bases separated the two germline ends. The CDR3 is CASSKDGVTSTDTQYF. The CDR3 DNA follows: TGTGCCAGCTCAAAGGACGGGGTCACTAGCACAGATACGCAGTATTTT.

The CDR3 is CATSRDSEELFF. Written as DNA, the CDR3 is TGTGCCACCAGCAGAGATTCGGAGGAACTGTTTTTT. This rearrangement joins TRBV15 to TRBJ1-4, with D unresolved. The CDR3 spans 12 residues. V was pared by 0 bases and J by 12 bases, with 8 bases between. Germline V gives CDR1 LNHNV, CDR2 YYDKDF (reference sequence).

The rearrangement links TRBV5-1 to TRBJ2-7; TRBD1 matches at 8 bases. Unmatched junction bases numbered 8, after V lost 4 bases and J lost 5 bases. The CDR3 spans 14 residues. Per the germline V gene, CDR1 is SGHRS and CDR2 is YFSETQ. CDR3 sequence (DNA): TGCGCCAGCAGCGAGGACAGGGTTAGAAACGAGCAGTACTTC. It specifies CASSEDRVRNEQYF. Based on the CDR3 plus reference TRBV5-1 and TRBJ2-7, the full variable domain is KAGVTQTPRYLIKTRGQQVTLSCSPISGHRSVSWYQQTPGQGLQFLFEYFSETQRNKGNFPGRFSGRQFSNSRSEMNVSTLELGDSALYLCASSEDRVRNEQYFGPGTRLTVT.

The rearrangement joins TRBV20-1 to TRBJ2-3, with D possibly being TRBD2 (7 bases). This CDR3 has 15 amino acids. CDR1 is DFQATT and CDR2 is SNEGSKA in the germline V gene (reference sequence). The V end was cut by 6 bases, the J end by 14 bases, with 30 bases between. CDR3 residues: CSASLPGGGHHRGYF. The CDR3 coding sequence is TGCAGTGCGAGTCTCCCGGGCGGGGGACATCATAGGGGGTATTTT.

The V gene is TRBV27, the J gene TRBJ1-4, with D tentatively TRBD1 (5 bases). CDR1 and CDR2 from the germline V gene are MNHEY and SMNVEV (reference sequence). Trimming removed 6 bases from V and 6 bases from J, with 14 bases in between. This CDR3 is built from 14 residues. The CDR3 DNA is TGTGCCAGCAGCCAGGGTCCGGGAGATGAAAAACTGTTTTTT. It translates to CASSQGPGDEKLFF.

This clone appeared a few times. The chain links TRBV29-1 to TRBJ1-2, with D possibly being TRBD1 (5 bases). The CDR3 covers 14 residues. Germline V lookup: CDR1 SQVTM, CDR2 ANQGSEA. Trimming pared 0 bases from V and 3 bases from J, leaving 11 bases between. The CDR3 sequence: CSVEDPQGHYGYTF. In DNA form, the CDR3 reads TGCAGCGTTGAAGATCCCCAGGGTCACTATGGCTACACCTTC.

The gene calls are TRBV10-1 and TRBJ2-5; 8 bases fit TRBD2. V was pared by 5 bases and J by 4 bases, with 15 bases of the junction left unmatched. The germline gives CDR1 WNHNN, CDR2 SYGVQD (reference sequence). The CDR3 is made up of 17 amino acids. The CDR3 coding sequence is TGCGCCAGCAGTTTCTTTTCGGAGCGGGGGTGGGGAGAGACCCAGTACTTC. Translation gives CASSFFSERGWGETQYF.

This clone was recorded once. This chain uses TRBV5-4 with TRBJ2-6; TRBD1 aligns across 9 bases. Trimming removed 4 bases from V and 0 bases from J; junction bases left unmatched: 5. CDR1 is SGHNT and CDR2 is YYREEE in the germline V gene (reference sequence). The CDR3 covers 17 residues. CDR3 sequence reads: CASSATGGSSGANVLTF. In DNA, the CDR3 is TGTGCCAGCAGCGCGACAGGGGGATCCTCTGGGGCCAACGTCCTGACTTTC.

This chain connects TRBV6-6 to TRBJ1-6; D ambiguous. Deletions cut 3 bases from V and 0 bases from J, with 9 bases between. CDR1 and CDR2 from the germline V gene are MNHNY and SVGAGI (reference sequence). The CDR3 has 16 amino acids. The DNA of the CDR3 is TGTGCCAGCAGTTATGCCCCGAGCTCCTATAATTCACCCCTCCACTTT. It encodes CASSYAPSSYNSPLHF.

The chain has TRBV19 and TRBJ2-2, with D maybe TRBD1 (5 bases). Between the trimmed V and J ends, which lost 4 bases and 6 bases, there was a span of 12 bases. This CDR3 comprises 14 residues. Germline V gene lookup returns CDR1 LNHDA and CDR2 SQIVND (reference sequence). CDR3 amino acids: CASSRAGRAGELFF. The CDR3 nucleotides are TGTGCCAGTAGTAGGGCAGGGCGAGCCGGGGAGCTGTTTTTT. Full variable domain (remainder filled in from reference TRBV19 and TRBJ2-2): DGGITQSPKYLFRKEGQNVTLSCEQNLNHDAMYWYRQDPGQGLRLIYYSQIVNDFQKGDIAEGYSVSREKKESFPLTVTSAQKNPTAFYLCASSRAGRAGELFFGEGSRLTVL.

The J gene is TRBJ2-6, the V gene TRBV2; D gene uncertain. V was clipped by 5 bases and J by 4 bases, with 12 bases between them. CDR1 is SNHLY, CDR2 FYNNEI, per germline. The CDR3 is made up of 15 amino acids. The CDR3 reads CASSPTVLGANVLTF. The CDR3 nucleotides are TGTGCCAGCAGTCCCACAGTCCTAGGGGCCAACGTCCTGACTTTC.

This clone was found once. The chain is built from TRBV25-1 and TRBJ1-6; no firm D call. Trimming removed 2 bases from V and 8 bases from J, with 4 bases in between. Germline CDR1 MGHDK, CDR2 SYGVNS. The CDR3 is 12 amino acids. CDR3 in amino acids: CASSEPYSPLHF. Here the CDR3 DNA reads TGTGCCAGCAGTGAACCCTATTCACCCCTCCACTTT.

Concerning this clone: The junction does not match germline at one end; this may be a read error. This chain links TRBV7-2 with TRBJ1-2; D possibly corresponds to TRBD1 (5 bases). Germline CDR1 SGHTA, CDR2 FQGNSA. The CDR3 loop spans 13 amino acids. CDR3 region: CASSLGIIDSIYF. Written as DNA, the CDR3 is TGTGCCAGCAGCTTAGGAATAATTGACAGCATTTACTTC. Full variable domain (outside the CDR3, taken from reference TRBV7-2 and TRBJ1-2): GAGVSQSPSNKVTEKGKDVELRCDPISGHTALYWYRQSLGQGLEFLIYFQGNSAPDKSGLPSDRFSAERTGGSVSTLTIQRTQQEDSAVYLCASSLGIIDSIYFGSGTRLTVV.

This clone was detected only a few times. The V and J genes are TRBV19 and TRBJ1-1, with D hard to call. Between the trimmed V and J ends, which lost 4 bases and 0 bases, there was a span of 15 bases. Germline-derived CDR1 and CDR2 are LNHDA and SQIVND (reference sequence). This CDR3 is built from 16 residues. The CDR3 loop is CASSSPRGPMNTEAFF. The CDR3 coding sequence is TGTGCCAGTAGTAGCCCGCGAGGTCCAATGAACACTGAAGCTTTCTTT.